These 17 T cell receptor beta chains share one sample of origin, sequenced in a study of blood T cell repertoires in COVID-19 (dated by TCRdb to the early 2020s). The library was built by means of the immunoSEQ multiplex PCR assay. This is the immuneACCESS table as TCRdb keeps it, with only in-frame sequences that have V and J called. A part of the clones is gone; compared with another copy, unresolved V genes explain less than half, and the rest is unexplained. Recorded for this sample are about 50,000 clones; approximately 85% of them occurred a single time. The ten largest account for about 6.5% of the sample. Specimen: peripheral blood. The receptors were gathered from a man aged 60-69 years with acute or convalescent COVID-19.

J is TRBJ2-3 and V is TRBV29-1; perhaps TRBD1 as D (5 bases). This CDR3 has 14 amino acids. V lost 4 bases and J lost 14, with 25 bases in between. Germline lookup yields CDR1 SQVTM and CDR2 ANQGSEA. The CDR3 region has the DNA TGCAGCGTTGCCAGGGCGCCAGAGATTGGAAAGAGGTATTTT. This gives the protein CSVARAPEIGKRYF.

V is TRBV3-1 (or the pseudogene TRBV3-2) and J is TRBJ2-1, with unresolved D. The CDR3 is 14 amino acids. Trimming stripped 4 bases from V and 5 bases from J, with 12 bases between. Germline values: CDR1 LGHDT, CDR2 YNNKEL (reference sequence). CDR3 amino acids: CASSLEMSDNEQFF. The DNA for the CDR3 is TGTGCCAGCAGCCTCGAAATGAGCGACAATGAGCAGTTCTTC.

J is TRBJ2-6 and V is TRBV27, with D tentatively TRBD1 (6 bases). Germline lookup yields CDR1 MNHEY and CDR2 SMNVEV (reference sequence). Trimming cost V 5 bases and J 0 bases, with 11 bases left between them. This CDR3 region has 16 residues. The CDR3 DNA reads TGTGCCAGCAGTCCGGACAGATTCTCTGGGGCCAACGTCCTGACTTTC. This encodes CASSPDRFSGANVLTF.

The V gene is TRBV24-1, the J gene TRBJ1-1; a possible D gene is TRBD1 (6 bases). Trimming took off 4 bases at V and 4 bases at J, with 6 bases between the two ends. Germline V lookup: CDR1 KGHDR, CDR2 SFDVKD. The CDR3 has 12 amino acids. CDR3 residues: CATSEGGTEAFF. DNA for the CDR3: TGTGCCACCAGTGAAGGGGGCACTGAAGCTTTCTTT.

The chain employs TRBV30 and TRBJ2-7, with D possibly TRBD2 on 6 matching bases. The V end was cut by 2 bases, the J end by 2 bases, with 10 bases between. CDR3 length: 13 amino acids. Germline V gives CDR1 GTSNPN, CDR2 SVGIG (reference sequence). CDR3 protein: CAWSRDSAYEQYF. The CDR3 bases are TGTGCCTGGAGTCGGGACTCCGCCTACGAGCAGTACTTC.

This chain connects TRBV28 to TRBJ2-1; D is undetermined. V dropped 6 bases and J dropped 0 bases, with 18 bases sitting between them. CDR1 and CDR2 (germline): MDHEN, SYDVKM. The CDR3 has 17 amino acids. The CDR3 region is CASRNRPYWPSYNEQFF. CDR3 DNA sequence: TGTGCCAGCAGAAACCGCCCTTATTGGCCCTCCTACAATGAGCAGTTCTTC. Filled out from reference TRBV28 and TRBJ2-1, the complete variable domain reads DVKVTQSSRYLVKRTGEKVFLECVQDMDHENMFWYRQDPGLGLRLIYFSYDVKMKEKGDIPEGYSVSREKKERFSLILESASTNQTSMYLCASRNRPYWPSYNEQFFGPGTRLTVL.

The rearrangement uses TRBV30 and TRBJ1-1; 8 positions agree with TRBD1. V was clipped by 2 bases and J by 4 bases; unmatched bases: 6. CDR3 length equals 14 residues. The germline gives CDR1 GTSNPN, CDR2 SVGIG (reference sequence). CDR3 bases: TGTGCCTGGAGTACAGGACAGGGCAGCACTGAAGCTTTCTTT. Translating gives CAWSTGQGSTEAFF.

This clone was recorded a few times. CDR3 sequence reads: CASSRGGTENTEAFF. CDR3 DNA sequence: TGTGCCAGCAGCCGGGGAGGGACGGAGAACACTGAAGCTTTCTTT. V usage is TRBV7-2 and J usage is TRBJ1-1; a weak D match, TRBD1 (5 bases). The CDR3 runs 15 residues. V lost 5 bases and J 1 base, leaving 14 bases between the germline ends. CDR1 is SGHTA and CDR2 is FQGNSA in the germline V gene.

The rearrangement joins TRBV28 to TRBJ2-2, with 9 bases that match TRBD2. The CDR3 sequence is 17 residues long. The germline V gene encodes CDR1 MDHEN and CDR2 SYDVKM. With V trimmed by 4 bases and J by 3 bases, 9 bases remained unmatched. CDR3 sequence (DNA): TGTGCCAGCAGTTCAATAGCGGGAGTGGGCTACACCGGGGAGCTGTTTTTT. Protein sequence: CASSSIAGVGYTGELFF.

V is TRBV7-9 and J is TRBJ2-1; 9 nucleotides align to TRBD1. CDR1 and CDR2 from the germline V gene are SEHNR and FQNEAQ (reference sequence). The CDR3 sequence is 16 residues long. With V trimmed by 5 bases and J by 0 bases, 5 bases remained unmatched. The CDR3 spells CASSPVGQGSYNEQFF. CDR3 DNA: TGTGCCAGCAGCCCTGTGGGACAGGGCTCCTACAATGAGCAGTTCTTC. Complete variable domain (other parts from reference TRBV7-9 and TRBJ2-1): DTGVSQNPRHKITKRGQNVTFRCDPISEHNRLYWYRQTLGQGPEFLTYFQNEAQLEKSRLLSDRFSAERPKGSFSTLEIQRTEQGDSAMYLCASSPVGQGSYNEQFFGPGTRLTVL.

This clone was counted a single time. This chain uses TRBV5-1 with TRBJ2-5; D may be TRBD1 (6 bases). The CDR3 totals 15 residues. Per germline, CDR1 SGHRS and CDR2 YFSETQ. V gave up 5 bases and J gave up 2 bases, with 16 bases separating them. Here the CDR3 reads CASRGQGGWQETQYF. Written as DNA, the CDR3 is TGCGCCAGCAGAGGCCAAGGGGGATGGCAAGAGACCCAGTACTTC. Full variable domain (remainder filled in from reference TRBV5-1 and TRBJ2-5): KAGVTQTPRYLIKTRGQQVTLSCSPISGHRSVSWYQQTPGQGLQFLFEYFSETQRNKGNFPGRFSGRQFSNSRSEMNVSTLELGDSALYLCASRGQGGWQETQYFGPGTRLLVL.

The sample holds one count of this clone. V is TRBV2 and J is TRBJ1-1; D unclear. Germline V gives CDR1 SNHLY, CDR2 FYNNEI. There are 15 residues in the CDR3. The germline V and J ends were trimmed by 1 base and 6 bases, with 15 bases remaining between them. The CDR3 DNA reads as TGTGCCAGCAGTGAAGGTCCGGGGAGGATCGCTGAAGCTTTCTTT. It is translated as CASSEGPGRIAEAFF.

The chain links TRBV18 to TRBJ1-1, with a tentative D call TRBD1 (6 bases). The germline V gene has CDR1 KGHSH and CDR2 LQKENI. V dropped 5 bases and J dropped 7 bases, with 14 bases sitting between them. The CDR3 is 13 amino acids. In DNA, the CDR3 is TGTGCCAGCTCATCGAACCGGGACATTGAAGCTTTCTTT. Translated: CASSSNRDIEAFF.

This chain connects TRBV28 to TRBJ2-7; 8 bases are a match to TRBD1. V was pared by 6 bases and J by 5 bases, with 3 bases of the junction left unmatched. This CDR3 is built from 12 residues. CDR1 and CDR2 from the germline V gene are MDHEN and SYDVKM. CDR3 residues: CASRTGDHEQYF. CDR3 nucleotide sequence: TGTGCCAGCAGGACAGGGGACCACGAGCAGTACTTC.

The genes are TRBV2 and TRBJ1-1, with 7 bases identical to TRBD1. Germline lookup yields CDR1 SNHLY and CDR2 FYNNEI. This CDR3 is 14 amino acids long. The J segment lost 1 base and the V segment lost 8 bases, leaving 7 bases of the junction unmatched. This CDR3 reads CASARQGRNTEAFF. Here the CDR3 DNA reads TGTGCCAGCGCGAGACAGGGCAGGAACACTGAAGCTTTCTTT.

The chain carries TRBV3-1 (or the pseudogene TRBV3-2) and TRBJ2-2; D is perhaps TRBD1 (5 bases). This CDR3 is built from 17 residues. Germline CDR1 is LGHDT and CDR2 is YNNKEL (reference sequence). Trimming pared 1 base from V and 2 bases from J, leaving 14 bases between. In DNA form, the CDR3 reads TGTGCCAGCAGCCAAGCCTACAGGTTTGCTAACACCGGGGAGCTGTTTTTT. As protein: CASSQAYRFANTGELFF.

The CDR3 is CASTWTVQSNQPQHF. Written as DNA, the CDR3 is TGCGCCAGTACTTGGACAGTTCAAAGCAATCAGCCCCAGCATTTT. This chain connects TRBV4-1 to TRBJ1-5; the D gene is possibly TRBD1 (6 bases). Per germline, CDR1 MGHRA and CDR2 YSYEKL. The length of the CDR3 is 15 residues. V was shortened by 9 bases and J by 1 base, with 16 bases between the two germline ends.